Sequencing of this T cell receptor (beta chain) was carried out in a study of PD-1 blockade in classical Hodgkin lymphoma. Time point meaning: cycle 4 day 1 (C4D1), after more than 5 weeks of nivolumab. Every single patient, without exception, relapsed after autologous stem cell transplantation, and brentuximab vedotin exposure varied. Libraries were prepared by immunoSEQ multiplex PCR; TCRdb keeps only in-frame clonotypes and omits some of them. The table includes around 93,000 clones, around 80% detected once. The CDR3 spans 16 residues. Germline lookup yields CDR1 SGHTA and CDR2 FQGNSA. V was clipped by 6 bases and J by 6 bases, with 20 bases between them.

The chain employs TRBV7-2 and TRBJ2-2; maybe TRBD1 (5 bases). The clonotype comes from a human donor with classical Hodgkin lymphoma. Sample: peripheral blood mononuclear cells (PBMCs), taken before the fourth cycle of nivolumab. This CDR3 is CASRHDRFSGSGELFF. CDR3 coding DNA: TGTGCCAGCAGACACGACAGATTCTCAGGGTCCGGGGAGCTGTTTTTT.